The rows below give T cell receptor beta chains drawn from one sample of a study of blood T cell repertoires in COVID-19. Data came from immunoSEQ multiplex PCR; TCRdb stores just in-frame clones and leaves some out. There are some 74,000 clones in the sample; more than 60% occur only once, and 8.5% to 10% lies in the top ten. The sample consisted of peripheral blood. The receptors originated from a woman in her forties or fifties with acute or convalescent COVID-19. Each CDR3 is given without its conserved first and last residue. Fields, in order: V gene, J gene, CDR3 protein.

TRBV30	TRBJ1-5	AWSRGSEQPQH
TRBV28	TRBJ1-1	ASTDGKAGNTEAF
TRBV27	TRBJ2-1	ASSFVGAGGNEQF
TRBV7-9	TRBJ2-7	ASSLAPGHEQY
TRBV30	TRBJ2-7	AWSARLAERLYEQY
TRBV4-3	TRBJ2-3	ASSQDRTGSTDTQY
TRBV19	TRBJ2-1	ASRTSGFEQF
TRBV28	TRBJ1-6	ASSSSDRRSSPLH
TRBV9	TRBJ2-7	ASSVEAGPSYEQY
TRBV2	TRBJ1-3	ASSYTGGSGNTIY
TRBV5-1	TRBJ1-1	ASSTPQEKAF
TRBV30	TRBJ1-4	AWSVLAAGANEKLF
TRBV18	TRBJ2-1	ASSPQAGGANEQF
TRBV25-1	TRBJ2-5	ASSAGAGGPETQY
TRBV18	TRBJ2-1	ASSQPDRGYAGETENEQF
TRBV5-4	TRBJ1-1	ASSLGQTNTEAF
TRBV7-6	TRBJ2-7	ASSQIGGPGQGYEQY
TRBV1	TRBJ2-5	TSSQKYSGLLQETQY
TRBV30	TRBJ2-4	AWSPGGSRDIQY
TRBV5-1	TRBJ2-3	ASSPPTGSGDTQY
TRBV28	TRBJ1-2	ASSSSRGGYT
TRBV7-7	TRBJ2-3	ASNSLGGGASTDTQY
TRBV20-1	TRBJ1-1	SASGLEAF
TRBV3-1/TRBV3-2	TRBJ1-1	ASSHLGQMNTEAF
TRBV28	TRBJ1-2	ASSPGTGDTYGYT
TRBV28	TRBJ1-2	ASSSRWGRGHGYT